This entry describes one T cell receptor (beta chain). The data are from a study of shared T cell receptors in the human thymus. The V gene end was trimmed by 3 bases and the J gene end by 4 bases; junction bases not matched to a gene: 12. This CDR3 is 16 amino acids long. Germline lookup yields CDR1 SGHNT and CDR2 YYREEE (reference sequence). Sequencing used immunoSEQ multiplex PCR; TCRdb keeps in-frame clones, though not all of them. The table shows about 610,000 clones, with over 75% occurring only once. This same sample was also taken into another study, of human thymus T cells. That paper adds: Healthy Finnish infants having corrective surgery for congenital heart defects served as donors. In corrective heart surgery, resections were taken, and these provided the thymus tissue. Related studies found that unrelated individuals share highly overlapping thymic repertoires.

Input material: thymocytes. The chain uses TRBV5-4 and TRBJ2-5; TRBD2 aligns across 7 bases. The source is a boy under two years old with a congenital heart defect. The CDR3 bases are TGTGCCAGCAGCTCATTAGCGGGCTCAGTCGGAGAGACCCAGTACTTC. Protein: CASSSLAGSVGETQYF.